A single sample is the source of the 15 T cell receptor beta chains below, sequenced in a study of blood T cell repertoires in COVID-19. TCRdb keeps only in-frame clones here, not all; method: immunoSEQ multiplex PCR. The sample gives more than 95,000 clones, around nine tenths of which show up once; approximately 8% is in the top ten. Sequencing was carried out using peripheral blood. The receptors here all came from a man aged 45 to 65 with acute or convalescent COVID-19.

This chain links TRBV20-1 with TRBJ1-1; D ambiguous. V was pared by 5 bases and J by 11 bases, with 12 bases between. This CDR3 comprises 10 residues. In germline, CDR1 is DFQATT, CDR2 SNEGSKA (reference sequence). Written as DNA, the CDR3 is TGCAGTGCTGAGGAGGGCCAGGCTTTCTTT. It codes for CSAEEGQAFF.

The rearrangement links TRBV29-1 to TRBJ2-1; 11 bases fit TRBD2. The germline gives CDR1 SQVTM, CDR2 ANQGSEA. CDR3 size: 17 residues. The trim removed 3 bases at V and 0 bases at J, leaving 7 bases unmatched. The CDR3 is CSVEGAGTSGSYNEQFF. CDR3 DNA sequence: TGCAGCGTTGAGGGGGCCGGGACTAGCGGCTCCTACAATGAGCAGTTCTTC.

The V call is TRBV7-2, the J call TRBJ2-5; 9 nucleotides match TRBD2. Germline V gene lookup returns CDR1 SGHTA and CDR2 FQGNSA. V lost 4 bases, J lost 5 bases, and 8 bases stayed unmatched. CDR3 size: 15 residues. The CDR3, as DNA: TGTGCCAGCAGCTGGGATGGGACTAGCTTGGAGACCCAGTACTTC. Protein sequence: CASSWDGTSLETQYF.

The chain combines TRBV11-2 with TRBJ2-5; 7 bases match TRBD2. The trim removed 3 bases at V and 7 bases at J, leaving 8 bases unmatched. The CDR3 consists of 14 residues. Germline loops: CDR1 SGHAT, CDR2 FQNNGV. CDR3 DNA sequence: TGTGCCAGCAGCTTTGGGGTCAGGGAGGGGACCCAGTACTTC. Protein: CASSFGVREGTQYF.

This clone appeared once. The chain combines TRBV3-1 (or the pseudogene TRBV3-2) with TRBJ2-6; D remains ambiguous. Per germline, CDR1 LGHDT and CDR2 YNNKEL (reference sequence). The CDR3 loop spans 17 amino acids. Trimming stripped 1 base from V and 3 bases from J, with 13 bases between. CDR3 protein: CASSQVYGYGGANVLTF. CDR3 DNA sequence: TGTGCCAGCAGCCAAGTTTACGGGTACGGTGGGGCCAACGTCCTGACTTTC.

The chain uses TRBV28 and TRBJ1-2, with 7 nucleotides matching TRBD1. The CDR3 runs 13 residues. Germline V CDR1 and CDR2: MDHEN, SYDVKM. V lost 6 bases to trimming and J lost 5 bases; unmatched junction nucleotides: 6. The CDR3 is CASSRQGPYGYTF. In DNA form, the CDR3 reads TGTGCCAGCAGCAGACAGGGCCCTTATGGCTACACCTTC.

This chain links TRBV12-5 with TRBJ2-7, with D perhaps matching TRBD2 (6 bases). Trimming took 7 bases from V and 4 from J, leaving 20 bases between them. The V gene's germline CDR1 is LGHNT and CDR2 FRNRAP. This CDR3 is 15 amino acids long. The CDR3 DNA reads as TGTGCTAGTGCCCTGGGGGTATTCGGGACTTACGAGCAGTACTTC. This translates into CASALGVFGTYEQYF.

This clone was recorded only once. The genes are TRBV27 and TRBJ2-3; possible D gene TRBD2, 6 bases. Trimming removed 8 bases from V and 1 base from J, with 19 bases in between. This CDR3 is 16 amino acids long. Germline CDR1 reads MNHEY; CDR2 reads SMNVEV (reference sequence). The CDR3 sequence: CASGPRRDFGTDTQYF. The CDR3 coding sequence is TGTGCCAGCGGACCAAGGAGGGACTTCGGCACAGATACGCAGTATTTT.

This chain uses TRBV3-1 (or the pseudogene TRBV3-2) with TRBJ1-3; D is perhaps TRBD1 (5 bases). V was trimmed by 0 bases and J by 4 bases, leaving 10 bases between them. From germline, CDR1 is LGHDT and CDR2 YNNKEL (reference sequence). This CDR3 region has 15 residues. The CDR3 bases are TGTGCCAGCAGCCAAGATATAGGGGCAGGAAACACCATATATTTT. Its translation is CASSQDIGAGNTIYF.

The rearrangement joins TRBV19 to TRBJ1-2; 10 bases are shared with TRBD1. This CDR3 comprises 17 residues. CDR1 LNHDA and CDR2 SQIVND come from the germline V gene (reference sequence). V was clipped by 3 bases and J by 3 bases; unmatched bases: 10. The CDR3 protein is CASSIDRGRIGYYGYTF. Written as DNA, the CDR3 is TGTGCCAGTAGTATCGACAGGGGGCGCATCGGTTACTATGGCTACACCTTC.

The CDR3 bases are TGTGCCAGCAGCCAAGGCTCTAGCGGGAGCAAGGGCACAGATACGCAGTATTTT. Translated, it gives CASSQGSSGSKGTDTQYF. The chain couples TRBV14 to TRBJ2-3, with 10 bases fitting TRBD2. In germline, CDR1 is SGHDN, CDR2 FVKESK. CDR3 size: 18 residues. The V and J ends lost 1 base and 1 base, in that order; junction bases with no gene match: 8. Complete variable domain (other parts from reference TRBV14 and TRBJ2-3): EAGVTQFPSHSVIEKGQTVTLRCDPISGHDNLYWYRRVMGKEIKFLLHFVKESKQDESGMPNNRFLAERTGGTYSTLKVQPAELEDSGVYFCASSQGSSGSKGTDTQYFGPGTRLTVL.

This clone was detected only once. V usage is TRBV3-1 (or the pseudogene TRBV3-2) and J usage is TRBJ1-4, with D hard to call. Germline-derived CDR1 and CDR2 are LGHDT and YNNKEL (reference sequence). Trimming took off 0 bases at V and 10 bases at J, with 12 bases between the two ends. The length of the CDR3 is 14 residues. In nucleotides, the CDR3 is TGTGCCAGCAGCCAAGATCGGACTATCGCAAAACTGTTTTTT. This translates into CASSQDRTIAKLFF.

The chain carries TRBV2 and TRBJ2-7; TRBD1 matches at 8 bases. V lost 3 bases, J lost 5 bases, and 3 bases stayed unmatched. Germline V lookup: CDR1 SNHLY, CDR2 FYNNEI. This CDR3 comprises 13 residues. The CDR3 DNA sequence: TGTGCCAGCAGTGATTTGGGACAGGACGAGCAGTACTTC. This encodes CASSDLGQDEQYF.

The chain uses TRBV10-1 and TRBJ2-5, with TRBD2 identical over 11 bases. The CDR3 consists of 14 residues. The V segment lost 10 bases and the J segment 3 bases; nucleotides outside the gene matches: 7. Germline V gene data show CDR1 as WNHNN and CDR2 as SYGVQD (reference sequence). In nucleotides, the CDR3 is TGCGCCATAATAGCGGGAGGGCCAAAAGAGACCCAGTACTTC. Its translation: CAIIAGGPKETQYF.

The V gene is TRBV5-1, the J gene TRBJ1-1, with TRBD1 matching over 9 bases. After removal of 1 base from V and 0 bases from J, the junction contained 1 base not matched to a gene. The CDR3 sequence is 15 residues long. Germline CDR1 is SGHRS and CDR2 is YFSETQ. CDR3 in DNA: TGCGCCAGCAGCTTGACAGGGGGCCTGAACACTGAAGCTTTCTTT. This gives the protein CASSLTGGLNTEAFF.